Presented here are 19 T cell receptor beta chains from one specimen sequenced in a study of T cell repertoires in cytomegalovirus infection. One entry per CDR3 protein, called by TCRdb with MiXCR from the reads. The sample lists some 130,000 distinct CDR3 sequences; approximately 9.2% were seen once. Sequenced: PBMCs. The receptors derive from a human donor in good health (CMV status not recorded). Some clones in this sample may be carry-over from other donors' samples.

V is TRBV20-1 and J is TRBJ1-2; tentatively, D is TRBD1 (5 bases). Germline CDR1 is DFQATT and CDR2 is SNEGSKA (reference sequence). The CDR3 covers 13 residues. Trimming pared 3 bases from V and 4 bases from J, leaving 12 bases between. CDR3 region: CSASAGPTYGYTF. Here the CDR3 DNA reads TGCAGTGCTAGCGCAGGGCCGACCTATGGCTACACCTTC.

This clonotype was counted ten times or more. The J gene is TRBJ2-5, the V gene TRBV2; a possible D gene is TRBD1 (6 bases). The CDR3 spans 14 residues. Trimming took 4 bases from V and 1 from J, leaving 10 bases between them. Germline CDR1 is SNHLY and CDR2 is FYNNEI. CDR3 DNA sequence: TGTGCCAGCAGTGCTACGGACAGCCAAGAGACCCAGTACTTC. Translating gives CASSATDSQETQYF.

This clonotype showed up many times. Written as DNA, the CDR3 is TGTGCTAGTGGATCACAGACGAACACCGGGGAGCTGTTTTTT. Translation gives CASGSQTNTGELFF. The chain joins TRBV12-5 to TRBJ2-2, with D uncertain. Germline V CDR1 and CDR2: LGHNT, FRNRAP. This CDR3 has 14 residues. V was trimmed by 6 bases and J by 0 bases, leaving 8 bases between them.

This clonotype was picked up many times. The rearrangement uses TRBV7-2 and TRBJ1-2, with D uncertain. Between the trimmed V and J ends, which lost 0 bases and 7 bases, there was a span of 6 bases. Germline CDR1 SGHTA, CDR2 FQGNSA. This CDR3 has 12 residues. The CDR3: CASSLAGRGYTF. The DNA of the CDR3 is TGTGCCAGCAGCTTAGCGGGCCGTGGCTACACCTTC.

The V gene is TRBV30, the J gene TRBJ2-7; TRBD1 might be the D (6 bases). Germline V gene lookup returns CDR1 GTSNPN and CDR2 SVGIG (reference sequence). V was cut by 3 bases and J by 6 bases, with 15 bases left in between. The CDR3 length is 13 residues. CDR3 sequence: CAWSTTGSGEQYF. The DNA of the CDR3 is TGTGCCTGGAGCACCACAGGGTCGGGCGAGCAGTACTTC.

The V and J genes are TRBV5-4 and TRBJ2-3; 8 positions agree with TRBD2. This CDR3 contains 16 residues. J lost 1 base, V lost 4 bases, and 8 bases had no gene match. Germline V gene sequence: CDR1 SGHNT, CDR2 YYREEE (reference sequence). The CDR3 bases are TGTGCCAGCAGCCCGGGACTAGGGTGGGGCACAGATACGCAGTATTTT. Translating gives CASSPGLGWGTDTQYF. The variable domain in full, completed from reference TRBV5-4 and TRBJ2-3, reads ETGVTQSPTHLIKTRGQQVTLRCSSQSGHNTVSWYQQALGQGPQFIFQYYREEENGRGNFPPRFSGLQFPNYSSELNVNALELDDSALYLCASSPGLGWGTDTQYFGPGTRLTVL.

This clonotype was recorded a few times. V usage is TRBV5-4 and J usage is TRBJ2-3; maybe TRBD1 (5 bases). V lost 4 bases and J lost 0, with 12 bases in between. From germline, CDR1 is SGHNT and CDR2 YYREEE (reference sequence). The CDR3 is 15 amino acids. CDR3 coding DNA: TGTGCCAGCAGCCTGACAGCCTCTAGCACAGATACGCAGTATTTT. Translating gives CASSLTASSTDTQYF.

This clonotype was detected many times. The chain is built from TRBV7-2 and TRBJ1-1, with D perhaps matching TRBD1 (6 bases). The CDR3 runs 15 residues. Trimming took 0 bases from V and 12 from J, leaving 20 bases between them. CDR1 is SGHTA, CDR2 FQGNSA, per germline. CDR3 coding DNA: TGTGCCAGCAGCTTAGCGATGGCGGGACAAGGACTCCCTTTCTTT. Protein product: CASSLAMAGQGLPFF.

This clonotype was detected ten times or more. The gene calls are TRBV7-8 and TRBJ2-7, with D possibly TRBD2 on 6 matching bases. This CDR3 spans 14 amino acids. Trimming stripped 5 bases from V and 2 bases from J, with 13 bases between. The germline V gene encodes CDR1 SGHVS and CDR2 FQNEAQ. The CDR3 spells CASSPPGLTYEQYF. For the CDR3, the DNA is TGTGCCAGCAGCCCCCCGGGACTTACCTACGAGCAGTACTTC.

This clonotype came up many times. The chain joins TRBV7-8 to TRBJ1-1; 7 bases line up with TRBD1. The CDR3 is made up of 15 amino acids. The ends lost 6 bases at V and 1 base at J; junction bases unmatched: 8. Germline V gives CDR1 SGHVS, CDR2 FQNEAQ. The CDR3 region has the DNA TGTGCCAGCAGGCCGACAGGGATCCGGAACACTGAAGCTTTCTTT. This gives the protein CASRPTGIRNTEAFF.

There are many counts of this clonotype. Relative to the germline gene, one junction end is altered; a read error may explain this. The chain is built from TRBV7-9 and TRBJ2-3; tentatively, D is TRBD2 (6 bases). Looked up from germline, CDR1 is SEHNR and CDR2 is FQNEAQ (reference sequence). There are 12 residues in the CDR3. The DNA of the CDR3 is TGTGCCAGCAGTTTAGCGGTAGATACGCAGTATTTT. It translates to CASSLAVDTQYF.

In this sample, this clonotype turned up once. A much larger clone differs from this one at a single base, so this may be a read error. The chain has TRBV6-6 and TRBJ2-3; D may be TRBD1 or TRBD2 (5 bases each). The CDR3 runs to 15 residues. Germline CDR1 MNHNY, CDR2 SVGAGI (reference sequence). In nucleotides, the CDR3 is TGTGCCAGCAGGGATCCGGGACCTAGCACAGATAAGCAGTATTTT. Protein product: CASRDPGPSTDKQYF.

This clonotype has a handful of counts. Here the CDR3 DNA reads TGTGCCAGCAGCTTGGGAACTAGCGGGGGATACACAGATACGCAGTATTTT. This codes for CASSLGTSGGYTDTQYF. The chain employs TRBV5-5 and TRBJ2-3; 11 bases line up with TRBD2. Trimming cost V 0 bases and J 2 bases; bases outside gene matches: 5. The CDR3 length is 17 residues. CDR1 and CDR2 (germline): SGHKS, YYEKEE (reference sequence).

The chain joins TRBV5-1 to TRBJ2-2; D remains ambiguous. The length of the CDR3 is 14 residues. Germline CDR1 reads SGHRS; CDR2 reads YFSETQ. V was clipped by 5 bases and J by 0 bases, with 8 bases between them. CDR3: CASRSIPNTGELFF. CDR3 DNA: TGCGCCAGCAGGTCGATACCGAACACCGGGGAGCTGTTTTTT.

Ten or more counts support this clonotype. This chain connects TRBV2 to TRBJ1-2; D unclear. The germline V gene encodes CDR1 SNHLY and CDR2 FYNNEI. Trimming left V 0 bases short and J 13 bases short, with 12 bases between. The length of the CDR3 is 12 residues. Here the CDR3 reads CASSEALVRRTF. The CDR3 DNA reads TGTGCCAGCAGTGAAGCTTTAGTTCGGCGCACCTTC. The variable domain in full, completed from reference TRBV2 and TRBJ1-2, reads EPEVTQTPSHQVTQMGQEVILRCVPISNHLYFYWYRQILGQKVEFLVSFYNNEISEKSEIFDDQFSVERPDGSNFTLKIRSTKLEDSAMYFCASSEALVRRTFGSGTRLTVV.

Turning to this clonotype: This is likely a read error, given that the CDR3 carries no conserved phenylalanine or tryptophan at its end. The chain uses TRBV3-1 and TRBJ2-5; the D is unclear. The V end was cut by 3 bases, the J end by 2 bases, with 1 base between. The CDR3 runs 11 residues. Germline lookup yields CDR1 LGHDT and CDR2 YNNKEL (reference sequence). CDR3 sequence: CASSHQETQYY. CDR3 in DNA: TGTGCCAGCAGCCATCAAGAGACCCAGTACTAC.

Ten or more counts support this clonotype. The V and J genes are TRBV7-2 and TRBJ2-4; D assignment may be TRBD1 or TRBD2 (5 bases each). CDR1 and CDR2 from the germline V gene are SGHTA and FQGNSA. V dropped 5 bases and J dropped 9 bases, with 20 bases sitting between them. The CDR3 length is 15 residues. In DNA form, the CDR3 reads TGTGCCAGCAGCCCGAACCCCGGCAGGGCGGGCATTCAGTACTTC. Protein: CASSPNPGRAGIQYF.

This chain links TRBV20-1 with TRBJ2-7, with D possibly being TRBD2 (5 bases). Trimming shortened V by 1 base and J by 6 bases, and 13 bases separated the two germline ends. CDR1 DFQATT and CDR2 SNEGSKA come from the germline V gene (reference sequence). This CDR3 is built from 13 residues. The CDR3 region has the DNA TGCAGTGCTAGAGTATCCCCCGAGGGCGAGCAGTACTTC. Residues: CSARVSPEGEQYF.

In its sample, this clonotype was seen many times. V usage is TRBV7-2 and J usage is TRBJ2-6; D not resolved. CDR1 and CDR2 from the germline V gene are SGHTA and FQGNSA. V was pared by 3 bases and J by 3 bases, with 12 bases between. The CDR3 is 16 residues long. The CDR3 spells CASSFNGGFGANVLTF. CDR3 DNA: TGTGCCAGCAGCTTTAACGGTGGCTTTGGGGCCAACGTCCTGACTTTC.